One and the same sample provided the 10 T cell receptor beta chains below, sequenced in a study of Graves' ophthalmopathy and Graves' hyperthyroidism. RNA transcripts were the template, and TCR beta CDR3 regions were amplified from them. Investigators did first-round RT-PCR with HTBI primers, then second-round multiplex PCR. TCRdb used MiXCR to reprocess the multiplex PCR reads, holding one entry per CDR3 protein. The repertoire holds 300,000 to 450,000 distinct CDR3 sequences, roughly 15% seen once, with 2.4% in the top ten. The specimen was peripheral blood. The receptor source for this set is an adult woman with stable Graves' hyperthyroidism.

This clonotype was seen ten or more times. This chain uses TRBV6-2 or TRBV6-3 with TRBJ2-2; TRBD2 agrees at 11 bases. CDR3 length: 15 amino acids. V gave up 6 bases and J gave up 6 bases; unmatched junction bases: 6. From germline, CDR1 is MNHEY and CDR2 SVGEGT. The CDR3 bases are TGTGCCAGCAGCCCCGGGACTAGCGGCCCCGGGGAGCTGTTTTTT. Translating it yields CASSPGTSGPGELFF.

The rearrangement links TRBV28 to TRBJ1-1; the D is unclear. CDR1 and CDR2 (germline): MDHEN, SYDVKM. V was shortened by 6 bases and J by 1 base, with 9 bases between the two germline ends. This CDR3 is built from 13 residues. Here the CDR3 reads CASSTDPNTEAFF. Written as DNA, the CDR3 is TGTGCCAGCAGCACAGATCCGAACACTGAAGCTTTCTTT. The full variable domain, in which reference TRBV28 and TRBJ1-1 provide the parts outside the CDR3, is DVKVTQSSRYLVKRTGEKVFLECVQDMDHENMFWYRQDPGLGLRLIYFSYDVKMKEKGDIPEGYSVSREKKERFSLILESASTNQTSMYLCASSTDPNTEAFFGQGTRLTVV.

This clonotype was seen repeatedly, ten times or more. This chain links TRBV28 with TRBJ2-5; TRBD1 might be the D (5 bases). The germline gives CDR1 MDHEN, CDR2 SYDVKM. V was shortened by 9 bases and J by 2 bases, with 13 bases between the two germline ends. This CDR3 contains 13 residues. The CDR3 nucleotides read TGTGCCAGTCTAAAGACAGAGCAAGAGACCCAGTACTTC. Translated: CASLKTEQETQYF. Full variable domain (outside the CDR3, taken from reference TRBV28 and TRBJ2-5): DVKVTQSSRYLVKRTGEKVFLECVQDMDHENMFWYRQDPGLGLRLIYFSYDVKMKEKGDIPEGYSVSREKKERFSLILESASTNQTSMYLCASLKTEQETQYFGPGTRLLVL.

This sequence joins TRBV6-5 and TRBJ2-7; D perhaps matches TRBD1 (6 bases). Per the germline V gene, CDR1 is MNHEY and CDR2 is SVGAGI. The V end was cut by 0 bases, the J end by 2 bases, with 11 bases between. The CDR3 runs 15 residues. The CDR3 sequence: CASSYSRAGAYEQYF. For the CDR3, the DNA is TGTGCCAGCAGTTACTCGAGGGCAGGGGCCTACGAGCAGTACTTC.

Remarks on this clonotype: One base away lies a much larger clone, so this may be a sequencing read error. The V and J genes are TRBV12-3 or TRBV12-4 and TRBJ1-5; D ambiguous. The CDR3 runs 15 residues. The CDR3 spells CASSTRLTGNRPQQF. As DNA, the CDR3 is TGTGCCAGCAGTACCCGACTGACGGGCAATCGGCCCCAGCAGTTT.

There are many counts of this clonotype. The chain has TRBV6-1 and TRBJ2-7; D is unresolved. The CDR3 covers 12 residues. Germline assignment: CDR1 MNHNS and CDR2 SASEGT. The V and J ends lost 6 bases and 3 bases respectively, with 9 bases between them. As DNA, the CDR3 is TGTGCCAGCAGGAAGGCAGGCTACGAGCAGTACTTC. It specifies CASRKAGYEQYF.

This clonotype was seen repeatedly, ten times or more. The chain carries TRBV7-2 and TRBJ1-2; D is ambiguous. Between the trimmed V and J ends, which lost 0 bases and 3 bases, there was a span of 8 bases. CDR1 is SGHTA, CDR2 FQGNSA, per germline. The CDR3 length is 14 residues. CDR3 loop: CASSLAGEYYGYTF. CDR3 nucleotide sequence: TGTGCCAGCAGCTTAGCCGGGGAATACTATGGCTACACCTTC.

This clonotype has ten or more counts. Here the CDR3 DNA reads TGCAGTGCTCCGGGGGGGACAGGGGGCGGGTTAGAGACCCAGTACTTC. Protein: CSAPGGTGGGLETQYF. The chain uses TRBV20-1 and TRBJ2-5; 12 positions agree with TRBD1. From germline, CDR1 is DFQATT and CDR2 SNEGSKA (reference sequence). V shed 5 bases, J shed 4 bases, and the junction held 11 bases outside the gene matches. The CDR3 totals 16 residues.

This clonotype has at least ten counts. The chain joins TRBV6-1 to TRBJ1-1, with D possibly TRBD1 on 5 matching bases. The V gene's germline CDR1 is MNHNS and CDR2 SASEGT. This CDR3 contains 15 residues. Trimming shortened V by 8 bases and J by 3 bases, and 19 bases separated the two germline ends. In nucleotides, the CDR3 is TGTGCCAGCGCTCCCCCGGGGGAGGGCTACACTGAAGCTTTCTTT. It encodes CASAPPGEGYTEAFF.

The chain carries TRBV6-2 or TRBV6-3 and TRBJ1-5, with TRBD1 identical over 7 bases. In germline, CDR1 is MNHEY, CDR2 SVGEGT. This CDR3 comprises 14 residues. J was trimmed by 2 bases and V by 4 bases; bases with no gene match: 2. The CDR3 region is CASSWDSGNQPQHF. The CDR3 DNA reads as TGTGCCAGCAGTTGGGACAGCGGCAATCAGCCCCAGCATTTT.